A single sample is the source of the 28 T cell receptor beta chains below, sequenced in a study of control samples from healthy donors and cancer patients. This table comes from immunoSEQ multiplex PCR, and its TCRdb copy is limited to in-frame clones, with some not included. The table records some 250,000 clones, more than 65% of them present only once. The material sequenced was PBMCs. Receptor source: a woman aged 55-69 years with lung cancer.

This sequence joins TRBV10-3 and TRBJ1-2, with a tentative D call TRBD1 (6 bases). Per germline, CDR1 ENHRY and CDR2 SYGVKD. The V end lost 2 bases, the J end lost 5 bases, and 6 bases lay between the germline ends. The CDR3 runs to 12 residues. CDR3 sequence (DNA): TGTGCCATCAGTGAGACAGGGTATGGCTACACCTTC. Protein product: CAISETGYGYTF.

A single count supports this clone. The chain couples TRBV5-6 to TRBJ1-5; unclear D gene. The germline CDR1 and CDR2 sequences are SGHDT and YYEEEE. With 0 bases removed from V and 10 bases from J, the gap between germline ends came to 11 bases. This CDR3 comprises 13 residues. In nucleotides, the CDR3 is TGTGCCAGCAGCTTGGCCGGTCGAGGACCCCAGCATTTT. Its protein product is CASSLAGRGPQHF.

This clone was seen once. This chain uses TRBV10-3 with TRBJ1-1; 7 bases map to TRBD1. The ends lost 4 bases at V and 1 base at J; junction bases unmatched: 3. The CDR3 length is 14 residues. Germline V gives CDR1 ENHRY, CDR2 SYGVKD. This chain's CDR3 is CAISAQGENTEAFF. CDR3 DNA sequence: TGTGCCATCAGTGCCCAGGGGGAGAACACTGAAGCTTTCTTT.

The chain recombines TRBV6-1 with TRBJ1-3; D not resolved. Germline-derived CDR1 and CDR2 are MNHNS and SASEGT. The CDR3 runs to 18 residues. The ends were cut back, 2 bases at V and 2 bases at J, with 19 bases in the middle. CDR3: CASSEPLYGERTGNTIYF. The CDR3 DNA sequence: TGTGCCAGCAGTGAACCGTTATACGGGGAAAGGACTGGAAACACCATATATTTT.

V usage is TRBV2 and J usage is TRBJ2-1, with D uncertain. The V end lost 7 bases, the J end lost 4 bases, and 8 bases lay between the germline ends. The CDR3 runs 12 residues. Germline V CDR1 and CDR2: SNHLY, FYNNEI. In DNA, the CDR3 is TGTGCCAGCACAGCAGCTTACAATGAGCAGTTCTTC. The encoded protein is CASTAAYNEQFF.

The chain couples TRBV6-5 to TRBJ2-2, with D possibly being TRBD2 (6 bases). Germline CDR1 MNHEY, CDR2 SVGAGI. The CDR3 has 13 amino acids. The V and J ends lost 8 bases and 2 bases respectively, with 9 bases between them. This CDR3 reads CASPRENTGELFF. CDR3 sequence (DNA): TGTGCCAGCCCGCGGGAAAACACCGGGGAGCTGTTTTTT.

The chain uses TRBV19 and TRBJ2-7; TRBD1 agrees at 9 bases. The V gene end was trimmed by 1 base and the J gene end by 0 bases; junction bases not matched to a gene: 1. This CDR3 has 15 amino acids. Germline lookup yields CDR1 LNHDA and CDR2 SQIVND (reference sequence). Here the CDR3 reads CASSIATGGSYEQYF. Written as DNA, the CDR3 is TGTGCCAGTAGTATAGCGACAGGGGGCTCCTACGAGCAGTACTTC.

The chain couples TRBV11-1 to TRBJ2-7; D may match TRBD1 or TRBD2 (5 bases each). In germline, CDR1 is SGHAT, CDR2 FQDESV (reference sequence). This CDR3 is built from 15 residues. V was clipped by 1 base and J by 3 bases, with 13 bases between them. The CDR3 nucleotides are TGTGCCAGCAGCTTAGGGGACCTCTTCTACTACGAGCAGTACTTC. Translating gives CASSLGDLFYYEQYF.

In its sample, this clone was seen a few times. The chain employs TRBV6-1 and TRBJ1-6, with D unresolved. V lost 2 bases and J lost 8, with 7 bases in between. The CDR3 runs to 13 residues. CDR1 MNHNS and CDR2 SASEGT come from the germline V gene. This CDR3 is CASSERGYSPLHF. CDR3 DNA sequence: TGTGCCAGCAGTGAACGAGGTTATTCACCCCTCCACTTT.

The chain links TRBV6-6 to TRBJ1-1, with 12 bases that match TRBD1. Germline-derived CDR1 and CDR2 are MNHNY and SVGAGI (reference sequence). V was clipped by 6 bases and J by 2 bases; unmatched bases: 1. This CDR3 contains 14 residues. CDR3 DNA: TGTGCCAGCAGCGGGACAGGGGGCAACACTGAAGCTTTCTTT. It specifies CASSGTGGNTEAFF.

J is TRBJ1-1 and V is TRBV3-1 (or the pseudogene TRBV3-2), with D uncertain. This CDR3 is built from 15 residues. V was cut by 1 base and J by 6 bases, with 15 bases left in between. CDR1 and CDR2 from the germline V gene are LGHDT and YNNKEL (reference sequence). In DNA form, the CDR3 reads TGTGCCAGCAGCCAAGGTTCCGGTGGGGAATCTGAAGCTTTCTTT. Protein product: CASSQGSGGESEAFF.

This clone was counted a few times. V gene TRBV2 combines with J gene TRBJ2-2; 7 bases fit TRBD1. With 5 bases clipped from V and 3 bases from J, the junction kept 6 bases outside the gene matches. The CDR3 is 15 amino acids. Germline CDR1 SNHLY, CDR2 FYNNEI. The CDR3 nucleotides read TGTGCCAGCAGTTCAGACAGGGCGGACACCGGGGAGCTGTTTTTT. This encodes CASSSDRADTGELFF.

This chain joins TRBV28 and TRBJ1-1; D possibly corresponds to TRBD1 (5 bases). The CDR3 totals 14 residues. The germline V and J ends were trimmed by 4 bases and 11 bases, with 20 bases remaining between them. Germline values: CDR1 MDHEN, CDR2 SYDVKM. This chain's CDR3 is CASSSATLPEGAFF. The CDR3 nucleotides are TGTGCCAGCAGTTCTGCGACCCTCCCGGAGGGGGCTTTCTTT.

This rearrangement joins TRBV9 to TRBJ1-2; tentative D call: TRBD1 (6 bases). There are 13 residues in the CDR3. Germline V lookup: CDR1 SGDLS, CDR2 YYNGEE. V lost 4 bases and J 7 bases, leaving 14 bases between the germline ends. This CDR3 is CASSQQGISGYTF. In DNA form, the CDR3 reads TGTGCCAGCAGCCAACAGGGTATCTCTGGCTACACCTTC.

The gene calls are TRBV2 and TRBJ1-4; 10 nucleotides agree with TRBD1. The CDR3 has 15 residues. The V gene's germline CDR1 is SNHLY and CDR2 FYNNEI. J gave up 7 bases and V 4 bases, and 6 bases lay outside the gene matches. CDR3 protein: CASSGQGALFEKLFF. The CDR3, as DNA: TGTGCCAGCAGTGGACAGGGGGCCCTCTTTGAAAAACTGTTTTTT.

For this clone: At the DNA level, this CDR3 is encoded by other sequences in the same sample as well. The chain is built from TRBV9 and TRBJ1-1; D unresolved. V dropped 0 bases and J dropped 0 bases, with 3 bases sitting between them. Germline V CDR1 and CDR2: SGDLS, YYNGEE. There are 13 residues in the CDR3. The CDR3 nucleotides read TGTGCCAGCAGCGTAGATCTGAACACTGAAGCTTTCTTT. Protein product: CASSVDLNTEAFF. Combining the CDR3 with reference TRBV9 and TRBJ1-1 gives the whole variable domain DSGVTQTPKHLITATGQRVTLRCSPRSGDLSVYWYQQSLDQGLQFLIQYYNGEERAKGNILERFSAQQFPDLHSELNLSSLELGDSALYFCASSVDLNTEAFFGQGTRLTVV.

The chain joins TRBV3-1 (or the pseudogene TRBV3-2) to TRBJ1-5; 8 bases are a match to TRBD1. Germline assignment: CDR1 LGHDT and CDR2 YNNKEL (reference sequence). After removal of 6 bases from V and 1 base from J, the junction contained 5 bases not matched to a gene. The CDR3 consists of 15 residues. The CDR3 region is CASSRNRGSNQPQHF. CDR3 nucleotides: TGTGCCAGCAGTCGTAACAGGGGGAGCAATCAGCCCCAGCATTTT.

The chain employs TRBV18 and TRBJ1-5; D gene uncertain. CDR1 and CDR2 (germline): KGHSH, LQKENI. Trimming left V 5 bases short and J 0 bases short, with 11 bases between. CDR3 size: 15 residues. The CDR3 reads CASSSSTGSNQPQHF. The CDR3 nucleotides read TGTGCCAGCTCATCTTCGACTGGTAGCAATCAGCCCCAGCATTTT.

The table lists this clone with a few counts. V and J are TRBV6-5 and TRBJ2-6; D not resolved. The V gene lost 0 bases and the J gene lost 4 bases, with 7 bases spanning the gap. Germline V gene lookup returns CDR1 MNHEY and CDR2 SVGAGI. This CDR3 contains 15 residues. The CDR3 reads CASSYSGSGANVLTF. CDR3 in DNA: TGTGCCAGCAGTTACTCTGGGTCGGGGGCCAACGTCCTGACTTTC.

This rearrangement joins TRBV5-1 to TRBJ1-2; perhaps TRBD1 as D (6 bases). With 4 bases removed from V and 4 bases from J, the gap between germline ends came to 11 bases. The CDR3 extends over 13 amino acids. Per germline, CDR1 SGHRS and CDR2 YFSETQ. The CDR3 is CASSVGAVYGYTF. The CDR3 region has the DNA TGCGCCAGCAGCGTGGGGGCAGTCTATGGCTACACCTTC.

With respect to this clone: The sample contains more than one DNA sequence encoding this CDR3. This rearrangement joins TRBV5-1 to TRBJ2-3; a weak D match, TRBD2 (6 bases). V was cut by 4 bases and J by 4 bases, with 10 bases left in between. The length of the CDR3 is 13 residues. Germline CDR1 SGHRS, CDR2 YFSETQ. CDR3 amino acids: CASSLGTADTQYF. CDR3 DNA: TGCGCCAGCAGCCTAGGGACTGCAGATACGCAGTATTTT.

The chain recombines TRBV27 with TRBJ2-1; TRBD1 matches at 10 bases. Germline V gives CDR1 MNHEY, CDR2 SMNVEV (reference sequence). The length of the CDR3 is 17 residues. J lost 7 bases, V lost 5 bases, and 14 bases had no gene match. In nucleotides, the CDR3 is TGTGCCAGCAGTCGCCGGGACAGGGGTGGTCCGGGAAATGAGCAGTTCTTC. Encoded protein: CASSRRDRGGPGNEQFF.

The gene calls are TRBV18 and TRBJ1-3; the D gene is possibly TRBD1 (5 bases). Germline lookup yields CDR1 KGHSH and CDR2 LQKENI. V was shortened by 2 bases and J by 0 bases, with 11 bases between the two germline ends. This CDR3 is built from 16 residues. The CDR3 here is CASSPGGRLSGNTIYF. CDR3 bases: TGTGCCAGCTCACCAGGGGGACGCCTCTCTGGAAACACCATATATTTT.

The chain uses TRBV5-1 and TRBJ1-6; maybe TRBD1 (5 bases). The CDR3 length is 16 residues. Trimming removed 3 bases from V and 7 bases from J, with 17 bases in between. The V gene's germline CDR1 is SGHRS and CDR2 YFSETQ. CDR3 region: CASSSNSGQLNSPLHF. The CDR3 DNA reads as TGCGCCAGCAGCTCTAACTCTGGACAATTAAATTCACCCCTCCACTTT. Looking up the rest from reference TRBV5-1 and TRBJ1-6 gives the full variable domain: KAGVTQTPRYLIKTRGQQVTLSCSPISGHRSVSWYQQTPGQGLQFLFEYFSETQRNKGNFPGRFSGRQFSNSRSEMNVSTLELGDSALYLCASSSNSGQLNSPLHFGNGTRLTVT.

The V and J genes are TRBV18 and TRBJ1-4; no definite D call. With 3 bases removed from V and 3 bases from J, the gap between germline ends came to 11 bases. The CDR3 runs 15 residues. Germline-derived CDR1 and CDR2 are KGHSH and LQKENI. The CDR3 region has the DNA TGTGCCAGCTCACCGGCGATAACGGCTAATGAAAAACTGTTTTTT. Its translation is CASSPAITANEKLFF.

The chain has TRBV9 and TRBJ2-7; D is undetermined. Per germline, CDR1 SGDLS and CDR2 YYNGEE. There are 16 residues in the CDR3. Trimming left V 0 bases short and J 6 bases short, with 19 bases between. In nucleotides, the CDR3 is TGTGCCAGCAGCGTAGGCCCAACTGGGGTATTCTCCGAGCAGTACTTC. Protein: CASSVGPTGVFSEQYF.

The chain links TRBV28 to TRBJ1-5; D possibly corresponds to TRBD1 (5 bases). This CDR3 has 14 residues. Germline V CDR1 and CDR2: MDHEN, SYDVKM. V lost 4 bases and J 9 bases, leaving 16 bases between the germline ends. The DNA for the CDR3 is TGTGCCAGCAGTTCAGCGGGGGGACTTTGGCCCCAGCATTTT. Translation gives CASSSAGGLWPQHF.

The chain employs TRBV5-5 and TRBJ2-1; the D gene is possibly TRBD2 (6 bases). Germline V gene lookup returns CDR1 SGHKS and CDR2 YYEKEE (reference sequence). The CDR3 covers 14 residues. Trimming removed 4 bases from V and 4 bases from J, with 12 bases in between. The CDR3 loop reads CASSPRDFYNEQFF. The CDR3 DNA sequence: TGTGCCAGCAGCCCCAGGGACTTTTACAATGAGCAGTTCTTC.